The next 22 T cell receptor beta chains were all read from a single sample in a study of blood T cell repertoires in COVID-19. The repertoire was sequenced with immunoSEQ multiplex PCR; TCRdb's copy has only in-frame clones and lacks some. The sample has some 220,000 clones; more than 80% are singletons. The specimen was PBMCs or T cells enriched from blood (not recorded which). These receptors all stem from a woman aged 40 to 50 with acute COVID-19.

The rearrangement uses TRBV9 and TRBJ1-3, with 7 bases fitting TRBD1. Looked up from germline, CDR1 is SGDLS and CDR2 is YYNGEE. The ends lost 4 bases at V and 4 bases at J; junction bases unmatched: 5. This CDR3 comprises 14 residues. The CDR3 bases are TGTGCCAGCAGCAACCAGGGGGGCGGAAACACCATATATTTT. Its translation: CASSNQGGGNTIYF.

The chain links TRBV7-2 to TRBJ1-1; TRBD1 is a possible D gene (6 bases). V lost 5 bases, J lost 3 bases, and 19 bases lay in between. Germline values: CDR1 SGHTA, CDR2 FQGNSA. The CDR3 extends over 16 amino acids. The CDR3 DNA follows: TGTGCCAGCAGCCAAAACAGGGTTTTTAGGGACACTGAAGCTTTCTTT. Its translation: CASSQNRVFRDTEAFF.

As DNA, the CDR3 is TGTGCCAGCAGCTTATATGGGAGCCCCTACGAGCAGTACGTC. Its translation: CASSLYGSPYEQYV. The chain carries TRBV13 and TRBJ2-7, with a tentative D call TRBD2 (5 bases). The V end was cut by 2 bases, the J end by 2 bases, with 10 bases between. CDR1 and CDR2 from the germline V gene are PRHDT and FYEKMQ (reference sequence). CDR3 length equals 14 residues.

This clone was counted a single time. The chain links TRBV29-1 to TRBJ1-2; TRBD1 matches at 9 bases. Germline values: CDR1 SQVTM, CDR2 ANQGSEA. V shed 4 bases, J shed 6 bases, and the junction held 12 bases outside the gene matches. This CDR3 has 15 amino acids. In nucleotides, the CDR3 is TGCAGCGTTGGAACAGGGGGCGCAAGGTATGATGGCTACACCTTC. It specifies CSVGTGGARYDGYTF.

V and J are TRBV4-1 and TRBJ1-5; the match to TRBD1 covers 8 bases. Losses at the gene ends were 3 bases for V and 1 base for J; bases not matched to a gene: 2. The germline V gene encodes CDR1 MGHRA and CDR2 YSYEKL. This CDR3 region has 15 residues. As DNA, the CDR3 is TGCGCCAGCAGCCAGGCAGGGGGCAGCAATCAGCCCCAGCATTTT. Residues: CASSQAGGSNQPQHF.

The CDR3 loop reads CSVSLYSYEQYF. CDR3 DNA: TGCAGCGTTTCTTTGTATTCCTACGAGCAGTACTTC. The chain employs TRBV29-1 and TRBJ2-7; no reliable D call. The CDR3 is made up of 12 amino acids. V lost 5 bases and J 1 base, leaving 9 bases between the germline ends. Germline CDR1 and CDR2: SQVTM and ANQGSEA.

Only one count was recorded for this clone. The chain employs TRBV5-1 and TRBJ1-1; D remains unclear. The CDR3 sequence is 13 residues long. V dropped 7 bases and J dropped 4 bases, with 14 bases sitting between them. Germline V gene lookup returns CDR1 SGHRS and CDR2 YFSETQ. The CDR3: CASCKEAATEAFF. DNA for the CDR3: TGCGCCAGCTGCAAGGAGGCAGCCACTGAAGCTTTCTTT.

J is TRBJ1-6 and V is TRBV7-9, with 10 positions matching TRBD1. This CDR3 has 15 amino acids. Germline V gene lookup returns CDR1 SEHNR and CDR2 FQNEAQ (reference sequence). V trimming: 6 bases; J trimming: 7 bases; junction bases outside the gene matches: 6. The CDR3 bases are TGTGCCAGCAGGTCGACGGGACAGGGGAATTCACCCCTCCACTTT. Residues: CASRSTGQGNSPLHF. Complete variable domain (other parts from reference TRBV7-9 and TRBJ1-6): DTGVSQNPRHKITKRGQNVTFRCDPISEHNRLYWYRQTLGQGPEFLTYFQNEAQLEKSRLLSDRFSAERPKGSFSTLEIQRTEQGDSAMYLCASRSTGQGNSPLHFGNGTRLTVT.

This chain joins TRBV12-2 and TRBJ1-1. TRBV12-2 is marked as a pseudogene. This CDR3 spans 15 amino acids. DNA of the CDR3: TGTGCAAGTCGCTTAGGGCGGGGGCCGAACACTGAAGCTTTCTTT. It is translated as CASRLGRGPNTEAFF.

V is TRBV2 and J is TRBJ1-4; tentative D call: TRBD1 (5 bases). This CDR3 has 14 amino acids. CDR1 is SNHLY and CDR2 is FYNNEI in the germline V gene. Trimming cost V 5 bases and J 0 bases, with 7 bases left between them. CDR3 in amino acids: CASSRQSTNEKLFF. The CDR3, as DNA: TGTGCCAGCAGTAGACAGTCAACTAATGAAAAACTGTTTTTT.

The chain uses TRBV5-6 and TRBJ2-1, with D tentatively TRBD1 (7 bases). CDR1 SGHDT and CDR2 YYEEEE come from the germline V gene. Trimming removed 2 bases from V and 7 bases from J, with 16 bases in between. CDR3 length: 15 residues. The CDR3 reads CASSLRGTAPNEQFF. The CDR3 nucleotides read TGTGCCAGCAGCTTACGGGGGACAGCTCCTAATGAGCAGTTCTTC.

This sequence joins TRBV5-4 and TRBJ2-5, with D perhaps TRBD2 (7 bases). This CDR3 spans 15 amino acids. Germline values: CDR1 SGHNT, CDR2 YYREEE (reference sequence). The V gene lost 0 bases and the J gene lost 6 bases, with 15 bases spanning the gap. This chain's CDR3 is CASSLDGGPGKTQYF. CDR3 DNA sequence: TGTGCCAGCAGCTTGGACGGGGGGCCAGGAAAGACCCAGTACTTC.

This chain joins TRBV15 and TRBJ2-1; the D gene is possibly TRBD2 (6 bases). Trimming removed 1 base at V and 9 bases at J, with 16 bases between. CDR1 LNHNV and CDR2 YYDKDF come from the germline V gene (reference sequence). The CDR3 is 15 amino acids. CDR3 coding DNA: TGTGCCACCAGCAGAGCTGAGGAGGGGCCTTCTGAGCAGTTCTTC. Translated: CATSRAEEGPSEQFF.

The genes are TRBV30 and TRBJ1-1; D ambiguous. V was cut by 4 bases and J by 4 bases, with 7 bases left in between. The germline V gene has CDR1 GTSNPN and CDR2 SVGIG (reference sequence). The CDR3 is 11 amino acids. CDR3 residues: CAWTVFTEAFF. CDR3 nucleotides: TGTGCCTGGACAGTTTTCACTGAAGCTTTCTTT.

CDR3 sequence (DNA): TGCAGCGTTGAATCAGGGGGACAGGGTACCTACGAGCAGTACTTC. Amino acid sequence: CSVESGGQGTYEQYF. V and J are TRBV29-1 and TRBJ2-7, with TRBD1 identical over 9 bases. V gave up 2 bases and J gave up 2 bases; unmatched junction bases: 7. CDR1 SQVTM and CDR2 ANQGSEA come from the germline V gene. This CDR3 is built from 15 residues.

This clone was observed a single time. The gene calls are TRBV30 and TRBJ1-1; the D gene is possibly TRBD1 (6 bases). The germline gives CDR1 GTSNPN, CDR2 SVGIG (reference sequence). V shed 4 bases and J shed 7 bases, with 16 bases lying between them. This CDR3 spans 13 amino acids. Written as DNA, the CDR3 is TGTGCCTGGACCCCGGCGGGGGGGCGTGAAGCTTTCTTT. Translating it yields CAWTPAGGREAFF.

This sequence joins TRBV13 and TRBJ2-3; D is unresolved. Germline loops: CDR1 PRHDT, CDR2 FYEKMQ (reference sequence). The CDR3 is 13 residues long. Trimming stripped 1 base from V and 4 bases from J, with 6 bases between. The CDR3 DNA sequence: TGTGCCAGCAGCTTAGTAGGAGCAGATACGCAGTATTTT. It specifies CASSLVGADTQYF.

This chain uses TRBV27 with TRBJ1-5; D gene unclear. The CDR3 loop spans 12 amino acids. The germline V gene encodes CDR1 MNHEY and CDR2 SMNVEV (reference sequence). Trimming left V 1 base short and J 6 bases short, with 4 bases between. For the CDR3, the DNA is TGTGCCAGCAGTTTATACGGTCAGCCCCAGCATTTT. Encoded protein: CASSLYGQPQHF.

The chain carries TRBV4-1 and TRBJ1-1; perhaps TRBD1 as D (5 bases). Germline CDR1 is MGHRA and CDR2 is YSYEKL. Deletions cut 0 bases from V and 11 bases from J, with 16 bases between. The CDR3 runs 14 residues. The CDR3 nucleotides are TGCGCCAGCAGCCAAGACGGGGGTAGGGGTCAGGCTTTCTTT. It translates to CASSQDGGRGQAFF.

The chain combines TRBV5-1 with TRBJ1-1, with D possibly matching TRBD1 (6 bases). V lost 2 bases to trimming and J lost 1 base, with 12 bases between them. This CDR3 has 15 amino acids. Germline V gene data show CDR1 as SGHRS and CDR2 as YFSETQ. The CDR3 nucleotides are TGCGCCAGCAGCTTAACAGGGTCGGGGAACACTGAAGCTTTCTTT. This gives the protein CASSLTGSGNTEAFF.

V gene TRBV7-8 combines with J gene TRBJ2-7; possibly TRBD1 for D (5 bases). V was pared by 1 base and J by 2 bases, with 9 bases between. The CDR3 is 14 amino acids. From germline, CDR1 is SGHVS and CDR2 FQNEAQ. The CDR3 region has the DNA TGTGCCAGCAGCTTAGGCCCAGGGACCTACGAGCAGTACTTC. It translates to CASSLGPGTYEQYF.

The chain employs TRBV6-1 and TRBJ2-3; D uncertain. The V end was cut by 3 bases, the J end by 2 bases, with 12 bases between. CDR3 size: 15 residues. Germline values: CDR1 MNHNS, CDR2 SASEGT. Here the CDR3 reads CASSDLARNTDTQYF. The CDR3 DNA sequence: TGTGCCAGCAGTGACCTCGCTAGAAACACAGATACGCAGTATTTT.